A selection of T cell receptor beta chains follows, all from one sample in a study of cytomegalovirus exposure and HLA in healthy donors. Clones were sequenced by immunoSEQ multiplex PCR, and TCRdb holds only the in-frame ones, with some missing. This table has approximately 200,000 clones, 60% to 85% appearing once. Sequences were obtained from PBMCs. The receptors stem from a woman in her late teens or twenties in good health and CMV-seronegative. The CDR3 runs from the conserved cysteine through the conserved F or W. Each record gives: V gene, CDR3 protein.

v_call: TRBV28
cdr3_aa: CASSDRGLSEQYF

v_call: TRBV30
cdr3_aa: CAWSVLWLAGRSSYNEQFF

v_call: TRBV28
cdr3_aa: CASSPPTSGPRELFF

v_call: TRBV2
cdr3_aa: CASSGRVGKGQGVSYEQYF

v_call: TRBV4-2
cdr3_aa: CASSQDPSSGNTIYF

v_call: TRBV4-1
cdr3_aa: CASSQSPRSSPLHF

v_call: TRBV5-4
cdr3_aa: CASSTQGAINEQYF

v_call: TRBV19
cdr3_aa: CASSIAGDNKETQYF

v_call: TRBV6-6
cdr3_aa: CASSAPPRQNYEQYF

v_call: TRBV5-1
cdr3_aa: CASSLVARDRDPNYGYTF

v_call: TRBV7-3
cdr3_aa: CATSAADGEQFF

v_call: TRBV7-9
cdr3_aa: CASSPTSGTVNEQFF

v_call: TRBV21-1
cdr3_aa: CASSRLRNTEAFF

v_call: TRBV19
cdr3_aa: CASSIVASGRGAETQYF

v_call: TRBV5-6
cdr3_aa: CASSPVWSNYGYTF

v_call: TRBV7-8
cdr3_aa: CASSSDRAPNQPQHF

v_call: TRBV29-1
cdr3_aa: CSVEGIRGDTQYF

v_call: TRBV29-1
cdr3_aa: CSVAGQHSGNTIYF

v_call: TRBV4-3
cdr3_aa: CASSQDGTGGYEQYF

v_call: TRBV6-5
cdr3_aa: CASRGGGQGNQPQHF

v_call: TRBV5-1
cdr3_aa: CASSLLQGPYGANVLTF

v_call: TRBV5-4
cdr3_aa: CASSSPGGRPNTNYGYTF

v_call: TRBV28
cdr3_aa: CASSLGRGNGEETQYF

v_call: TRBV29-1
cdr3_aa: CSVDPTGAGYGYTF

v_call: TRBV4-1
cdr3_aa: CASSQDPGTNNEQFF

v_call: TRBV18
cdr3_aa: CASSQNQGHSYNEQFF

v_call: TRBV7-6
cdr3_aa: CASSLEEAVGEKLFF

v_call: TRBV14
cdr3_aa: CASSPLGPANYGYTF

v_call: TRBV6-5
cdr3_aa: CASSRPGRNTEAFF

v_call: TRBV2
cdr3_aa: CAIGGGPYTEQFF

v_call: TRBV7-9
cdr3_aa: CATGGEAFF

v_call: TRBV10-3
cdr3_aa: CAISDRPGTGRGNTEAFF

v_call: TRBV4-2
cdr3_aa: CASSPRTSGETQYF

v_call: TRBV19
cdr3_aa: CASSRQGETEAFF

v_call: TRBV11-2
cdr3_aa: CASTQRGVGTGELFF

v_call: TRBV19
cdr3_aa: CASSIGQVGTGELFF